This T cell receptor beta chain comes out of a study of technical replicates of blood from several donors. J lost 11 bases, V lost 6 bases, and 4 bases had no gene match. Germline V gives CDR1 MNHEY, CDR2 SVGAGI. The CDR3 extends over 11 amino acids. Generated by immunoSEQ multiplex PCR, the TCRdb table keeps only in-frame clones and is missing some. Of 65,000 to 85,000 clones detected, around 94% appear once; the ten largest clones hold 0.3% to 0.45%. Sequenced: T cells isolated from PBMCs. The J gene is TRBJ1-1, the V gene TRBV6-5, with TRBD1 identical over 9 bases. This receptor was obtained from a human donor in good health. In nucleotides, the CDR3 is TGTGCCAGCAGACACGGGACAGGGGCTTTCTTT. Its translation is CASRHGTGAFF.